These T cell receptor beta chains were read from a single sample in a study of T cells in tumors after PD-1 blockade. Using immunoSEQ multiplex PCR, the repertoire was profiled, and TCRdb retains in-frame clones only, with some absent. This table has about 12,000 clones, under 80% appearing once. Source: tumor tissue, taken before anti-PD-1 treatment. The receptors come from a human donor with basal cell carcinoma. The CDR3 runs from the conserved cysteine through the conserved F or W. D genes are given only for firm matches. The size entry is marked missing in some rows and otherwise reads once, few, many or a size class.

TGTGCCAGCAGCCAATTAGGGGTTGAGCAGTTCTTC	CASSQLGVEQFF	.	TRBJ2-1	.	TRBV7-2
TGTGCCAGCAGCAGGGACAGGGGTAACACCGGGGAGCTGTTTTTT	CASSRDRGNTGELFF	.	TRBJ2-2	TRBD1	TRBV5-5
TGTGCCAGCAGCTGGGGAGGGGTGGATCAGCCCCAGCATTTT	CASSWGGVDQPQHF	.	TRBJ1-5	.	TRBV5-4
TGTGCCAGCAGCTTTTCGGGACAGGGGTTTTTGGCCTCTGAAGCTTTCTTT	CASSFSGQGFLASEAFF	once	TRBJ1-1	TRBD1	TRBV5-4
TGCAGCGTTTACGTTTCGGCGGGCACTGAAGCTTTCTTT	CSVYVSAGTEAFF	large	TRBJ1-1	.	TRBV29-1
TGTGCCAGCAGCTTAAAATTGAGGACTAGCTCCTACAATGAGCAGTTCTTC	CASSLKLRTSSYNEQFF	medium-sized	TRBJ2-1	TRBD2	TRBV5-4
TGTGCCAGTAGAGCCAGGCCGAACACTGAAGCTTTCTTT	CASRARPNTEAFF	.	TRBJ1-1	.	TRBV19
TGTGCCAGCAGCTTAGAAACTAGTGTCCGTAATGAGCAGTTCTTC	CASSLETSVRNEQFF	.	TRBJ2-1	.	TRBV11-3
TGTGCCAGCAGCTTTTACTACAATGAGCAGTTCTTC	CASSFYYNEQFF	medium-sized	TRBJ2-1	.	TRBV7-9
TGTGCCAGCAGTTTAGTTTTGAATTCACCCCTCCACTTT	CASSLVLNSPLHF	few	TRBJ1-6	.	TRBV12-3/TRBV12-4
TGCGCCAGCAGCCCGGGACAGAACTATGGCTACACCTTC	CASSPGQNYGYTF	.	TRBJ1-2	TRBD1	TRBV5-1
TGTGCCAGCAGCTCCCAGGGAAGCTCCTACAATGAGCAGTTCTTC	CASSSQGSSYNEQFF	.	TRBJ2-1	.	TRBV7-2
TGTGCCAGCAGCCCCCTCGTACACGGGGATCAGCCCCAGCATTTT	CASSPLVHGDQPQHF	.	TRBJ1-5	.	TRBV7-2
TGCGCCAGCAGCTTGGCGGCCGACTCCCTTAGTTTGATCACAGATACGCAGTATTTT	CASSLAADSLSLITDTQYF	.	TRBJ2-3	.	TRBV5-1
TGTGCCAGCAGCGCCTGGGCAGGGGGCCAAGAGACCCAGTACTTC	CASSAWAGGQETQYF	once	TRBJ2-5	TRBD1	TRBV9
TGTGCCAGCAGCCAAGTATTGGGACGTGGGGAGCTGTTTTTT	CASSQVLGRGELFF	medium-sized	TRBJ2-2	.	TRBV3-1/TRBV3-2
TGCAGCGTTGAGCGGGGGGCGACAGGGGAGACCCAGTACTTC	CSVERGATGETQYF	.	TRBJ2-5	.	TRBV29-1
TGTGCCAGCAGTCCCCGACAGGGCAGTTTGAACACTGAAGCTTTCTTT	CASSPRQGSLNTEAFF	.	TRBJ1-1	TRBD1	TRBV6-7
TGCGCCAGCAGCCTGCTTACTAGCGGGGCCTACAATGAGCAGTTCTTC	CASSLLTSGAYNEQFF	.	TRBJ2-1	TRBD2	TRBV5-1
TGTGCCAGCAGCCTTACTAGCGGGGGAGGGAGAGAGACCCAGTACTTC	CASSLTSGGGRETQYF	.	TRBJ2-5	TRBD2	TRBV11-3